This T cell receptor beta chain came from a study of cytomegalovirus exposure and HLA in healthy donors. Samples came from healthy bone marrow donors. Primers for the PCR totalled 60 Vbeta and 13 Jbeta. This table comes from immunoSEQ multiplex PCR, and its TCRdb copy is limited to in-frame clones, with some not included. This sample yields 170,000 or so clones, of which roughly 79% are seen a single time; 2.9% belongs to the top ten. Germline CDR1 reads SGHAT; CDR2 reads FQNNGV. The CDR3 consists of 13 residues. Trimming left V 4 bases short and J 8 bases short, with 12 bases between. V usage is TRBV11-2 and J usage is TRBJ1-5; no reliable D call. The sequence was collected from a male donor in good health and CMV-seronegative. Sequencing was performed on PBMCs. The CDR3 nucleotides are TGTGCCAGCAGCTCCTCGACGGGGAAGCCCCAGCATTTT. This gives the protein CASSSSTGKPQHF.